The 30 T cell receptor beta chains presented below share a single source sample, sequenced in a study of tumor and adjacent non-tumor tissue in lung cancer. A modified ARM-PCR protocol with three rounds of nested PCR amplified TCRbeta. Via MiXCR, TCRdb re-called the multiplex PCR reads, giving one row per CDR3 protein. The sample carries 220,000 or so distinct CDR3 sequences, 71% recorded once. This sample's RNA came from whole unsorted tissue. The sample was lung tumor tissue. The receptor set was obtained from a man aged 55 to 70 with non-small cell lung cancer.

The rearrangement uses TRBV11-2 and TRBJ1-1; D might be TRBD1 (5 bases). This CDR3 is built from 14 residues. Trimming stripped 10 bases from V and 8 bases from J, with 23 bases between. The V gene's germline CDR1 is SGHAT and CDR2 FQNNGV. CDR3 residues: CAINLVGRGTEAFF. The CDR3 DNA is TGTGCCATCAACTTAGTCGGGAGGGGCACCGAAGCTTTCTTT.

The V gene is TRBV30, the J gene TRBJ1-1, with a possible D match to TRBD1 (5 bases). CDR3 length equals 14 residues. V was cut by 0 bases and J by 1 base, with 9 bases left in between. The germline V gene has CDR1 GTSNPN and CDR2 SVGIG (reference sequence). The CDR3 loop reads CAWSVKQENTEAFF. The CDR3 nucleotides read TGTGCCTGGAGTGTGAAACAGGAGAACACTGAAGCTTTCTTT.

This clonotype was recorded only once. A much larger clone lies a single base off, so this may be a read error. The chain combines TRBV6-1 with TRBJ2-3; D ambiguous. The CDR3 totals 12 residues. The ends were cut back, 3 bases at V and 6 bases at J, with 7 bases in the middle. CDR1 and CDR2 from the germline V gene are MNHNS and SASEGT. DNA for the CDR3: TGTGCCAGCAGTGAGTCGGTGGATACGCAGTATTTT. This encodes CASSESVDTQYF.

This clonotype occurred a few times. The chain combines TRBV6-2 or TRBV6-3 with TRBJ2-7, with D tentatively TRBD2 (5 bases). V was pared by 6 bases and J by 3 bases, with 12 bases between. The V gene's germline CDR1 is MNHEY and CDR2 SVGEGT. This CDR3 has 13 amino acids. CDR3 DNA sequence: TGTGCCAGCAGCTTGGGAGAGGGCTACGAGCAGTACTTC. Translating gives CASSLGEGYEQYF.

The chain recombines TRBV5-8 with TRBJ1-1; D is undetermined. The germline V gene encodes CDR1 SGHTS and CDR2 YDEGEE. The CDR3 length is 14 residues. Trimming pared 0 bases from V and 0 bases from J, leaving 6 bases between. The CDR3 spells CASSLGPLNTEAFF. The DNA of the CDR3 is TGTGCCAGCAGCTTGGGTCCTCTGAACACTGAAGCTTTCTTT.

A remark on this clonotype: The missing conserved phenylalanine or tryptophan at the end of this CDR3 makes a read error likely. The DNA is left out, because the CDR3 cannot be placed on it with certainty; the CDR3 is given as TCRdb lists it. The CDR3 spells CASSLAGGTGELLS. The chain couples TRBV11-3 to TRBJ2-2; the table's D call TRBD1 went unverified against the DNA. The germline gives CDR1 SGHNT, CDR2 YENEEA. The CDR3 numbers 14 amino acids, ends counted.

Comment on this clonotype: A read error may explain this, as a much larger clone is one base away. This chain joins TRBV12-3 or TRBV12-4 and TRBJ1-5, with a weak D call TRBD1 (5 bases). This CDR3 has 13 residues. CDR3 DNA: TGTGTCAGCAGTTTATTGAGGGACCAGCCCCAGCATTTT. Amino acid sequence: CVSSLLRDQPQHF.

Concerning this clonotype: The junction shows a germline mismatch at one end, possibly a read error. The chain couples TRBV6-5 to TRBJ2-7; tentatively, D is TRBD2 (5 bases). Germline V gene lookup returns CDR1 MNHEY and CDR2 SVGAGI. The CDR3 length is 15 residues. The CDR3 nucleotides read TGTACCAGCGGCAATGGGGAACTCACTCGCTACGAGCAGTACTTC. Its protein product is CTSGNGELTRYEQYF.

A remark on this clonotype: One junction end disagrees with the germline gene, perhaps due to a read error. The chain couples TRBV12-3 or TRBV12-4 to TRBJ1-2, with TRBD1 as a possible D gene (6 bases). The CDR3 has 16 amino acids. The DNA of the CDR3 is TGTTCCAGCAGTTCGGGGGCATTTGGGGCTGTTGCTGGCTACACCTTC. Translated, it gives CSSSSGAFGAVAGYTF.

The chain couples TRBV5-5 to TRBJ1-1; D is possibly TRBD1 (5 bases). Germline-derived CDR1 and CDR2 are SGHKS and YYEKEE (reference sequence). The length of the CDR3 is 16 residues. Trimming took 6 bases from V and 1 from J, leaving 19 bases between them. The CDR3 reads CASTRGLIPPNTEAFF. The CDR3 DNA reads TGTGCCAGCACCCGGGGACTGATTCCTCCGAACACTGAAGCTTTCTTT.

Of note for this clonotype: A junction boundary mismatches the germline segment, possibly from a read error. The chain uses TRBV20-1 and TRBJ2-7; D is perhaps TRBD1 (6 bases). The CDR3 spans 14 residues. Germline loops: CDR1 DFQATT, CDR2 SNEGSKA (reference sequence). As DNA, the CDR3 is TGCAGTGGCAGCCCGGGACATGGGGCCTACGATCAGTACTTC. Residues: CSGSPGHGAYDQYF.

The chain combines TRBV11-2 with TRBJ2-7; D is uncertain. The germline V gene has CDR1 SGHAT and CDR2 FQNNGV. The CDR3 runs to 14 residues. V lost 9 bases to trimming and J lost 0 bases, with 15 bases between them. The CDR3 nucleotides read TGTGCCAGTACTTGGATAGGTTGCTCCTACGAGCAGTACTTC. This gives the protein CASTWIGCSYEQYF.

On this clonotype: This CDR3 fails to terminate in the conserved phenylalanine or tryptophan, so it likely reflects a read error. The chain uses TRBV20-1 and TRBJ2-1; D is uncertain. CDR3 length: 12 amino acids. Per germline, CDR1 DFQATT and CDR2 SNEGSKA (reference sequence). V was trimmed by 6 bases and J by 10 bases, leaving 16 bases between them. The CDR3 is CSAHPKGIEQFS. The DNA of the CDR3 is TGCAGTGCCCATCCAAAGGGCATAGAGCAGTTCTCC.

Remarks on this clonotype: This may come from a read error, since a much larger clone is one base off. The chain combines TRBV5-1 with TRBJ1-2; weak D call: TRBD1 (6 bases). The CDR3 runs to 14 residues. Trimming took 0 bases from V and 4 from J, leaving 10 bases between them. The germline V gene encodes CDR1 SGHRS and CDR2 YFSETQ. DNA for the CDR3: TGCGCCAGCAGCTTGGGCCCAGGGGTCTATGGCTACACCTTC. Translated: CASSLGPGVYGYTF.

This clonotype was counted ten times or more. The rearrangement uses TRBV6-1 and TRBJ1-2; maybe TRBD1 (6 bases). The CDR3 consists of 13 residues. CDR1 is MNHNS, CDR2 SASEGT, per germline. V shed 5 bases and J shed 4 bases, with 11 bases lying between them. The CDR3 bases are TGTGCCAGCAGTTCAACAGGGACCTATGGCTACACCTTC. It encodes CASSSTGTYGYTF.

About this clonotype: A read error is possible here, since a much larger clone lies one base away. V gene TRBV20-1 combines with J gene TRBJ2-1; TRBD2 matches at 8 bases. Unmatched junction bases numbered 9, after V lost 3 bases and J lost 5 bases. CDR1 is DFQATT, CDR2 SNEGSKA, per germline (reference sequence). This CDR3 has 15 residues. CDR3 sequence (DNA): TGCAGTGCTAGCGCCGGGACTAGGTGTGACAATGAGCAGTTCTTC. Translation: CSASAGTRCDNEQFF.

As regards this clonotype: This clone may be a read error of a much larger clone one base away. Without the conserved terminal phenylalanine or tryptophan, this CDR3 likely stems from a read error. The chain recombines TRBV30 with TRBJ1-5; D gene ambiguous. From germline, CDR1 is GTSNPN and CDR2 SVGIG (reference sequence). Trimming took 6 bases from V and 0 from J, leaving 3 bases between them. The CDR3 is 11 residues long. CDR3 nucleotide sequence: TGTGCCTGTTGTAGCAATCAGCCCCAGCATTCT. Translating gives CACCSNQPQHS.

The chain uses TRBV11-2 and TRBJ2-3; maybe TRBD1 (5 bases). CDR1 SGHAT and CDR2 FQNNGV come from the germline V gene. Trimming cost V 1 base and J 8 bases, with 7 bases left between them. The CDR3 has 12 residues. CDR3 in DNA: TGTGCCAGCAGCTTAGGGCAGGGTACGCAGTATTTT. Its protein is CASSLGQGTQYF.

This clonotype has ten or more counts. The chain recombines TRBV6-5 with TRBJ2-1; 7 nucleotides align to TRBD2. Germline lookup yields CDR1 MNHEY and CDR2 SVGAGI. V lost 8 bases, J lost 3 bases, and 10 bases stayed unmatched. This CDR3 spans 15 amino acids. The CDR3: CASRRASGNYNEQFF. The DNA for the CDR3 is TGTGCCAGCCGGCGGGCTAGCGGAAACTACAATGAGCAGTTCTTC.

As concerns this clonotype: One end of the junction does not line up with germline, which may come from a read error. The chain employs TRBV20-1 and TRBJ2-2; tentatively, D is TRBD2 (5 bases). This CDR3 is built from 16 residues. CDR1 is DFQATT, CDR2 SNEGSKA, per germline (reference sequence). The CDR3: CSATRASGTSTGELFF. CDR3 sequence (DNA): TGCAGTGCCACTAGAGCAAGCGGAACCTCCACCGGGGAACTGTTTTTT.

V gene TRBV4-3 combines with J gene TRBJ1-2; 9 nucleotides align to TRBD1. Trimming cost V 7 bases and J 5 bases; bases outside gene matches: 20. The CDR3 has 18 residues. Germline CDR1 and CDR2: LGHNA and YSLEER. CDR3 residues: CASNHLGTGQIGAYGYTF. The CDR3 region has the DNA TGCGCCAGCAACCATCTCGGGACAGGGCAGATCGGGGCTTATGGCTACACCTTC.

A few counts support this clonotype. This sequence joins TRBV4-2 and TRBJ2-3, with D unclear. The CDR3 is made up of 12 amino acids. V gave up 4 bases and J gave up 6 bases, with 8 bases separating them. Germline V lookup: CDR1 LGHNA, CDR2 YNFKEQ. The DNA for the CDR3 is TGTGCCAGCAGCCCTAACGCGGATACGCAGTATTTT. Its protein product is CASSPNADTQYF.

This clonotype was found many times. V is TRBV12-3 or TRBV12-4 and J is TRBJ2-5; unclear D gene. The V end was cut by 2 bases, the J end by 1 base, with 14 bases between. The CDR3 totals 16 residues. CDR3 DNA sequence: TGTGCCAGCAGTTTACTTCAAGGTGTTCTCCAAGAGACCCAGTACTTC. Protein sequence: CASSLLQGVLQETQYF.

The chain couples TRBV24-1 to TRBJ1-5; D is undetermined. The DNA end is a closer match to TRBJ2-3, so the J assignment may be wrong. Germline V gene data show CDR1 as KGHDR and CDR2 as SFDVKD. The CDR3 has 16 residues. The CDR3: CATIDGQRGNNQPQYF. CDR3 nucleotide sequence: TGTGCCACCATTGACGGGCAGAGAGGTAACAATCAGCCCCAGTATTTT.

Concerning this clonotype: A much larger clone differs by one base, so this may be a read error. The genes are TRBV5-4 and TRBJ1-1; the match to TRBD1 covers 7 bases. This CDR3 is 14 amino acids long. Germline V CDR1 and CDR2: SGHNT, YYREEE (reference sequence). The CDR3 loop is CPSSLRQGNTEAFF. For the CDR3, the DNA is TGTCCCAGCAGCCTCCGACAGGGGAACACTGAAGCTTTCTTT. The variable domain in full, completed from reference TRBV5-4 and TRBJ1-1, reads ETGVTQSPTHLIKTRGQQVTLRCSSQSGHNTVSWYQQALGQGPQFIFQYYREEENGRGNFPPRFSGLQFPNYSSELNVNALELDDSALYLCPSSLRQGNTEAFFGQGTRLTVV.

The chain combines TRBV9 with TRBJ2-1; 15 bases align to TRBD2. The CDR3 is made up of 16 amino acids. Germline V gene lookup returns CDR1 SGDLS and CDR2 YYNGEE. Losses at the gene ends were 6 bases for V and 7 bases for J; bases not matched to a gene: 8. The CDR3 nucleotides are TGTGCCAGCATCCCCCGGACTAGCGGGGGGGCGAATGAGCAGTTCTTC. Translated, it gives CASIPRTSGGANEQFF.

This chain joins TRBV20-1 and TRBJ2-3, with a tentative D call TRBD1 (6 bases). Trimming took off 2 bases at V and 2 bases at J, with 11 bases between the two ends. CDR3 length: 14 amino acids. Germline-derived CDR1 and CDR2 are DFQATT and SNEGSKA (reference sequence). CDR3 sequence reads: CSARPRGNTDTQYF. In DNA, the CDR3 is TGCAGTGCTAGACCCAGGGGCAACACAGATACGCAGTATTTT.

The chain has TRBV11-2 and TRBJ1-2; no clear D. This CDR3 comprises 13 residues. Germline V gene data show CDR1 as SGHAT and CDR2 as FQNNGV. The V and J ends lost 0 bases and 6 bases respectively, with 8 bases between them. As DNA, the CDR3 is TGTGCCAGCAGCTTAGATCACGACCATGGCTACACCTTC. It yields the protein CASSLDHDHGYTF.

This clonotype was detected many times. The CDR3 is CSAAERAEQYF. CDR3 nucleotide sequence: TGCAGCGCCGCTGAGAGGGCCGAGCAGTACTTC. The chain couples TRBV29-1 to TRBJ2-7, with D perhaps matching TRBD2 (5 bases). This CDR3 comprises 11 residues. Trimming took off 7 bases at V and 6 bases at J, with 13 bases between the two ends. Germline V CDR1 and CDR2: SQVTM, ANQGSEA.

A word on this clonotype: The germline gene is not matched at one end of the junction; a read error may be the cause. The CDR3 is CASSQDSGGKSYIEQFF. Here the CDR3 DNA reads TGCGCCAGCAGCCAAGATTCGGGGGGTAAATCCTACATTGAGCAGTTCTTC. The chain links TRBV4-1 to TRBJ2-1; the match to TRBD2 covers 7 bases. The CDR3 contains 17 residues. Looked up from germline, CDR1 is MGHRA and CDR2 is YSYEKL.